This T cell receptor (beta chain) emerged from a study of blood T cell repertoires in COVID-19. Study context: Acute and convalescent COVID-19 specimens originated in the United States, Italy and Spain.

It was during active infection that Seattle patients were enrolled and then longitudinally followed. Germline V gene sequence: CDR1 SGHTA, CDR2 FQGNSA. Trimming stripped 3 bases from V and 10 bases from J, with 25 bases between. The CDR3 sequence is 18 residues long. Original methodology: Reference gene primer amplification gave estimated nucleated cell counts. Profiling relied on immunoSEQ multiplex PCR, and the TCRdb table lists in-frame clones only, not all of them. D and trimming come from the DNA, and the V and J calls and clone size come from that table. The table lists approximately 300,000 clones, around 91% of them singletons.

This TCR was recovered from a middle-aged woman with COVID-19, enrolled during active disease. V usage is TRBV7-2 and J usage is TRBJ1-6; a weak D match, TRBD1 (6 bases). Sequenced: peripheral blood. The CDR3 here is CASSFGGQGQGYPSPLHF. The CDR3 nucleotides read TGTGCCAGCAGCTTTGGCGGGCAGGGGCAAGGCTACCCGTCACCCCTCCACTTT.